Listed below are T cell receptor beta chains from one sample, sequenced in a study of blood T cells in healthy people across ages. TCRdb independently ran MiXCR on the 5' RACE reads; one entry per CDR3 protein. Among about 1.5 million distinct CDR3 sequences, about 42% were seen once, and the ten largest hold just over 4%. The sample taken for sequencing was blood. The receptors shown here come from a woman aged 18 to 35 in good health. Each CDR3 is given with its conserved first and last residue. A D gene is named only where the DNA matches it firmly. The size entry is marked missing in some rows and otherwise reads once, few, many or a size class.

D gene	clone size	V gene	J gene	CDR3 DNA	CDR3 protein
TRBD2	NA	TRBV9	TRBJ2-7	TGTGCCAGCAGCCAGCGGGAGTACAGAAACAATGAGCAGTACTTC	CASSQREYRNNEQYF
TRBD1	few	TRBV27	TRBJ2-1	TGTGCCATCGGGACAGGGGGTCGCAATGAGCAGTTCTTC	CAIGTGGRNEQFF
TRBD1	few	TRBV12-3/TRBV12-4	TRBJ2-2	TGTGCCAGCAGCCACCGGGACAGGATTAACACCGGGGAGCTGTTTTTT	CASSHRDRINTGELFF
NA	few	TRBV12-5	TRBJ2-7	TGTGCTAGTGGTTTGGAGGGGGACGAGCAGTACTTC	CASGLEGDEQYF
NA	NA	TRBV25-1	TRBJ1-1	TGTGCCAGCAGACAGTACACTGAAGCTTTCTTT	CASRQYTEAFF
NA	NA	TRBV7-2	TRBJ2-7	TGTGCCAGCAGCTTTGGCGGGGTCATATACGAGCAGTACTTC	CASSFGGVIYEQYF
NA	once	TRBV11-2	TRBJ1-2	TGTGCCAGCAGCTTAAGCATGACAGACTATGGCTACACCTTC	CASSLSMTDYGYTF
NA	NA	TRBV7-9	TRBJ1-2	TGTGCCAGCAGCCCTCGGGTGGATTCTAACTATGGCTACACCTTC	CASSPRVDSNYGYTF
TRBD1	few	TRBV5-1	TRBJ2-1	TGCGCCAGCAGGCAGGGGGTGGAAGGTGAGCAGTTCTTC	CASRQGVEGEQFF
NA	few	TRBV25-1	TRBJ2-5	TGTGCCAGCAGGAAAGTGGCCGGGGAGCAGTACTTC	CASRKVAGEQYF
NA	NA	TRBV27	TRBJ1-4	TGTGCCAGCAGTGTGTCAGGGATGACTAATGAAAAACTGTTTTTT	CASSVSGMTNEKLFF
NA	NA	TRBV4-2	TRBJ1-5	TGTGCCAGCAGCCAAGATCCCGGTAACAATCAGCCCCAGCATTTT	CASSQDPGNNQPQHF
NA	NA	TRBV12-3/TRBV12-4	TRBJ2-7	TGTGCCAGCAGTTTATTCCAGGGTAGATACGAGCAGTACTTC	CASSLFQGRYEQYF
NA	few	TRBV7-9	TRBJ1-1	TGTGCCAGCAGCTCCCAGGGCTCGCTGCGGACTGAAGCTTTCTTT	CASSSQGSLRTEAFF
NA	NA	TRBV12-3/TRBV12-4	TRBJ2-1	TGTGCCAGCAGTTCCGGCGGGATGTGGTTCTTC	CASSSGGMWFF
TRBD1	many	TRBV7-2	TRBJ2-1	TGTGCCAGCAGCTTAGGACAGGGGGCCTACAATGAGCAGTTCTTC	CASSLGQGAYNEQFF
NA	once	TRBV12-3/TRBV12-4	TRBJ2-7	TGTGCCAGCAGTTCGGCCGGAGGGGGCTCCTACGAGCAGTACTTC	CASSSAGGGSYEQYF
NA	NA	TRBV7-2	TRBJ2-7	TGTGCCAGCAGCTTAGCGCTAAGGAGCTACGAGCAGTACTTC	CASSLALRSYEQYF
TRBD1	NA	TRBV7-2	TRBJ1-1	TGTGCCAGCAGCCGAGGGGGCTTGGTGAACACTGAAGCTTTCTTT	CASSRGGLVNTEAFF
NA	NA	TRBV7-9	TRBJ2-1	TGTGCCAGCAGCTACGGACAAACTGAGCAGTTCTTC	CASSYGQTEQFF
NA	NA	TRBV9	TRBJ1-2	TGTGCCAGCAGCGCCCTCGTAAAGGGTCTGAACATACATCCTTTCCCACTATATGGCTACACCTTC	CASSALVKGLNIHPFPLYGYTF
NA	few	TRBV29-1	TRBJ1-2	TGCAGCGTTGGAGACGGGACTGGCTATGGCTACACCTTC	CSVGDGTGYGYTF
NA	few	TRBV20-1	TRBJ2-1	TGCAGTGCTAGACGGGCTAGCGTCAATGAGCAGTTCTTC	CSARRASVNEQFF
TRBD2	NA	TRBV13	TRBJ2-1	TGTGCCAGCAGCCACGCCGGGACTAGCGGGAGTTCCTACAATGAGCAGTTCTTC	CASSHAGTSGSSYNEQFF
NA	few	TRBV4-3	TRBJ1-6	TGCGCCAGCAGCCAAGATCTGGCAGGCCTTTATAATTCACCCCTCCACTTT	CASSQDLAGLYNSPLHF
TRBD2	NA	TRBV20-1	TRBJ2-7	TGCAGTGCTAGAGATCGTAGCGGGAGCTACGAGCAGTACTTC	CSARDRSGSYEQYF
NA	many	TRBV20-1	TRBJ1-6	TGCAGTGCTAGATTGGGTTCACCCCTCCACTTT	CSARLGSPLHF
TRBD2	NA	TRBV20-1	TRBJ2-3	TGCAGTGCTGCCGGTTTGAGCGGGGGGGTCACAGATACGCAGTATTTT	CSAAGLSGGVTDTQYF
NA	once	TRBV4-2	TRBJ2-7	TGTGCCAGCAGCCAAGGAAGTACAGGCCCCTACGAGCAGTACTTC	CASSQGSTGPYEQYF
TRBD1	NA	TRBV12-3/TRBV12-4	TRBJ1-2	TGTGCCAGCATCGTATACTGGACAGGCGGCATCTATGGCTACACCTTC	CASIVYWTGGIYGYTF
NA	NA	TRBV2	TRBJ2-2	TGTGCCAGCAGCAAAGAGGTCACCGGGGAGCTGTTTTTT	CASSKEVTGELFF
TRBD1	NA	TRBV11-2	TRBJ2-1	TGTGCCAGCAGCCTGGGACAGGGAATGTACAATGAGCAGTTCTTC	CASSLGQGMYNEQFF
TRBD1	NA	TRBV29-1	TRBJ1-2	TGCAGCGTTGAAGAGTACAGGGGGCGCAGCTATGGCTACACCTTC	CSVEEYRGRSYGYTF
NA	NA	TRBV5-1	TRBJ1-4	TGCGCCAGCAGCTTTGGCAGCTATAATGAAAAACTGTTTTTT	CASSFGSYNEKLFF
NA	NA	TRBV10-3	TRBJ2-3	TGTGCCATCAGTGAGTACTCCGGGACCTCAACAGATACGCAGTATTTT	CAISEYSGTSTDTQYF